The present TCR beta chain was sequenced within a study of regulatory T cells in long-lasting Graves disease. Background on the study: The definition of persistent Graves' disease was over 5 years of antithyroid drugs with positive TSH receptor antibodies. The study's findings and limits: Newly diagnosed patients had higher TCR diversity than persistent Graves' patients did. Newly diagnosed disease favored TRBV20-1 and TRBJ2-1 over persistent disease.

Time point meaning: persistent/refractory GD, antithyroid drugs over 5 years with positive TRAb. Preparation of the TCR library used RNA extracted from PBMCs. Patients were enrolled at an endocrinology department in Xi'an, China. In its sample, this clonotype was seen many times. Its antigen is not known. The germline gives CDR1 MDHEN, CDR2 SYDVKM. V gave up 6 bases and J gave up 7 bases; unmatched junction bases: 7. The CDR3 is 13 residues long. The TCR beta library used iRepertoire HTBI primers with Arm-PCR amplification of CDR3. TCRdb called the multiplex PCR reads again in MiXCR, with one record for every CDR3 protein. The sample has 310,000 or so distinct CDR3 sequences, around a fifth seen once.

Sample: peripheral blood mononuclear cells (PBMCs), taken when the disease was refractory, from a patient treated with antithyroid drugs. The sequence was collected from a female donor with Graves disease. This chain uses TRBV28 with TRBJ2-7; TRBD1 aligns across 9 bases. As DNA, the CDR3 is TGTGCCAGCAGACAGGGGGCAGTGGGGGAGCAGTACTTC. Translation: CASRQGAVGEQYF.